The source of this T cell receptor (beta chain) is a study of cytomegalovirus exposure and HLA in healthy donors. Points from the study as a whole: Cytomegalovirus status was reportedly diagnosed by the classifier with high sensitivity and specificity. About 90% or about 30% of the time was how often most TCR beta V segments were productive, according to an earlier analysis.

Amplification used 60 Vbeta primers and 13 Jbeta primers. Some clones are missing from TCRdb's copy, which holds only in-frame ones; the method was immunoSEQ multiplex PCR. The data show 200,000 to 250,000 clones, just over 75% seen once. The V gene lost 8 bases and the J gene lost 1 base, with 9 bases spanning the gap. This CDR3 is built from 12 residues. CDR1 and CDR2 (germline): ENHRY, SYGVKD. Comments on this clone: Its antigen is not known.

Material for sequencing was PBMCs. V gene TRBV10-3 combines with J gene TRBJ2-7, with TRBD1 as a possible D gene (6 bases). The sequence was collected from a woman in her sixties in good health and CMV-seropositive. The DNA of the CDR3 is TGTGCCATCCGGACAGTGTCCTACGAGCAGTACTTC. This codes for CAIRTVSYEQYF.